One sample yielded the 14 T cell receptor beta chains listed below, sequenced in a study of blood T cell repertoires in COVID-19. Method: immunoSEQ multiplex PCR; TCRdb's copy keeps in-frame clones and lacks some. The sample yields some 250,000 clones, about nine tenths seen once. Sequences were obtained from PBMCs or T cells enriched from blood (not recorded which). These receptors all come from a human donor in a cohort exposed to, infected with or recovered from COVID-19 (not recorded which). The donor label of this sample is uncertain.

The chain carries TRBV2 and TRBJ1-5; D gene ambiguous. The V gene's germline CDR1 is SNHLY and CDR2 FYNNEI. The germline V and J ends were trimmed by 4 bases and 4 bases, with 5 bases remaining between them. This CDR3 region has 12 residues. The CDR3 nucleotides read TGTGCCAGCAGTGCCCCAAATCAGCCCCAGCATTTT. Residues: CASSAPNQPQHF. The full variable domain, completed using reference TRBV2 and TRBJ1-5, is EPEVTQTPSHQVTQMGQEVILRCVPISNHLYFYWYRQILGQKVEFLVSFYNNEISEKSEIFDDQFSVERPDGSNFTLKIRSTKLEDSAMYFCASSAPNQPQHFGDGTRLSIL.

This chain links TRBV6-5 with TRBJ1-2; maybe TRBD1 (6 bases). CDR1 is MNHEY and CDR2 is SVGAGI in the germline V gene. V gave up 1 base and J gave up 4 bases, with 13 bases separating them. The CDR3 is 15 amino acids. The CDR3 region has the DNA TGTGCCAGCAGTTACTTAGCTACAGGGCTCTATGGCTACACCTTC. Translation gives CASSYLATGLYGYTF.

This chain links TRBV18 with TRBJ2-7; the match to TRBD2 covers 7 bases. J lost 3 bases, V lost 0 bases, and 11 bases had no gene match. The CDR3 has 17 amino acids. Germline lookup yields CDR1 KGHSH and CDR2 LQKENI. CDR3 sequence (DNA): TGTGCCAGCTCACCACCGGTCCGGGGCGGGGGATTCTACGAGCAGTACTTC. Translated: CASSPPVRGGGFYEQYF.

The gene calls are TRBV24-1 and TRBJ2-1, with TRBD2 identical over 8 bases. There are 12 residues in the CDR3. Unmatched junction bases numbered 5, after V lost 7 bases and J lost 10 bases. Germline CDR1 reads KGHDR; CDR2 reads SFDVKD. In DNA, the CDR3 is TGTGCCACCAGCGGCAGCGGGGGCGAGCAGTTCTTC. It translates to CATSGSGGEQFF.

This clone was counted a single time. The V call is TRBV19, the J call TRBJ2-6, with D possibly TRBD2 on 6 matching bases. The germline gives CDR1 LNHDA, CDR2 SQIVND (reference sequence). V lost 6 bases and J 3 bases, leaving 9 bases between the germline ends. The CDR3 runs to 14 residues. CDR3 coding DNA: TGTGCCAGTAGGGGGGGATATGGGGCCAACGTCCTGACTTTC. Its protein product is CASRGGYGANVLTF.

The rearrangement links TRBV24-1 to TRBJ2-7, with a weak D call TRBD1 (5 bases). The CDR3 has 15 residues. V was shortened by 5 bases and J by 3 bases, with 16 bases between the two germline ends. Germline-derived CDR1 and CDR2 are KGHDR and SFDVKD. DNA for the CDR3: TGTGCCACCAGTGGATATCTAGGGGCTGACTACGAGCAGTACTTC. This gives the protein CATSGYLGADYEQYF.

This clone occurred once. V is TRBV5-1 and J is TRBJ1-4; D not certain. Trimming stripped 0 bases from V and 7 bases from J, with 4 bases between. This CDR3 spans 12 amino acids. Germline V gene sequence: CDR1 SGHRS, CDR2 YFSETQ. CDR3 DNA: TGCGCCAGCAGCTTGGTCGGTGAAAAACTGTTTTTT. It is translated as CASSLVGEKLFF.

The genes are TRBV29-1 and TRBJ1-6, with 7 positions matching TRBD1. Germline trimming cut 5 bases from V and 5 bases from J; bases unmatched to any gene: 3. The CDR3 extends over 13 amino acids. Germline V lookup: CDR1 SQVTM, CDR2 ANQGSEA. CDR3 loop: CSVQQGHNSPLHF. CDR3 nucleotide sequence: TGCAGCGTTCAACAGGGGCATAATTCACCCCTCCACTTT. The whole variable domain, filled in from reference TRBV29-1 and TRBJ1-6, reads SAVISQKPSRDICQRGTSLTIQCQVDSQVTMMFWYRQQPGQSLTLIATANQGSEATYESGFVIDKFPISRPNLTFSTLTVSNMSPEDSSIYLCSVQQGHNSPLHFGNGTRLTVT.

This clone came up once. V usage is TRBV9 and J usage is TRBJ2-5; 11 nucleotides line up with TRBD1. The CDR3 has 15 residues. Germline V gene lookup returns CDR1 SGDLS and CDR2 YYNGEE. V shed 4 bases, J shed 6 bases, and the junction held 8 bases outside the gene matches. The CDR3 spells CASSPGQGAMKTQYF. CDR3 in DNA: TGTGCCAGCAGCCCCGGACAGGGGGCTATGAAGACCCAGTACTTC.

The CDR3 reads CASSDLGGEETQYF. CDR3 in DNA: TGTGCCAGCAGTGACCTGGGGGGGGAAGAGACCCAGTACTTC. The gene calls are TRBV2 and TRBJ2-5; 7 bases align to TRBD2. J gave up 3 bases and V 3 bases, and 4 bases lay outside the gene matches. The germline V gene encodes CDR1 SNHLY and CDR2 FYNNEI. The CDR3 is 14 residues long.

This clone was seen once. The chain carries TRBV6-1 and TRBJ1-5; D is unresolved. The germline CDR1 and CDR2 sequences are MNHNS and SASEGT. The CDR3 is 14 amino acids. Trimming pared 5 bases from V and 4 bases from J, leaving 12 bases between. The CDR3 DNA reads as TGTGCCAGCAGTCTAAACCCGGTTAATCAGCCCCAGCATTTT. Its protein product is CASSLNPVNQPQHF.

This chain's CDR3 is CASSSPGHIGDTQYF. The CDR3 DNA is TGTGCCAGCAGTAGTCCGGGACACATTGGGGATACGCAGTATTTT. J is TRBJ2-3 and V is TRBV7-2; D might be TRBD1 (6 bases). The CDR3 extends over 15 amino acids. Between the trimmed V and J ends, which lost 6 bases and 6 bases, there was a span of 19 bases. Germline-derived CDR1 and CDR2 are SGHTA and FQGNSA.

V usage is TRBV9 and J usage is TRBJ1-6; perhaps TRBD1 as D (5 bases). With 1 base removed from V and 10 bases from J, the gap between germline ends came to 12 bases. The germline CDR1 and CDR2 sequences are SGDLS and YYNGEE. CDR3 length equals 14 residues. The CDR3 DNA reads as TGTGCCAGCAGCGTACGGCAGGGCATATCACCCCTCCACTTT. This gives the protein CASSVRQGISPLHF.

Only one count was recorded for this clone. This chain joins TRBV3-1 (or the pseudogene TRBV3-2) and TRBJ2-2, with D tentatively TRBD2 (6 bases). Trimming cost V 3 bases and J 4 bases, with 9 bases left between them. The CDR3 is 14 residues long. Germline assignment: CDR1 LGHDT and CDR2 YNNKEL (reference sequence). The CDR3 spells CASSQEGATGELFF. The CDR3 DNA follows: TGTGCCAGCAGCCAGGAGGGCGCCACCGGGGAGCTGTTTTTT.